The 29 T cell receptor beta chains below all came from one sample that was sequenced in a study of T cell changes during pregnancy in multiple sclerosis (dated by TCRdb to about 2019). The library was prepared using the immunoSEQ multiplex PCR assay. TCRdb stores this immuneACCESS table with in-frame sequences only. Part of the clones is absent; in the studies checked, under half of the shortfall reflects unresolved V genes, and no reason is known for the rest. In all, the sample holds 65,000 to 85,000 clones, and approximately 95% of those were seen once. The ten largest clones add up to approximately 0.92% of the sample. Sequenced here: peripheral blood, sampled in the second trimester of pregnancy. Every receptor here comes from a female donor in good health, enrolled as a control in a pregnancy study.

This chain links TRBV7-9 with TRBJ2-5; D gene ambiguous. Germline V lookup: CDR1 SEHNR, CDR2 FQNEAQ (reference sequence). Trimming removed 6 bases at V and 5 bases at J, with 10 bases between. CDR3 length: 12 amino acids. DNA of the CDR3: TGTGCCAGCAGTCAAAGCAGGGAGACCCAGTACTTC. It yields the protein CASSQSRETQYF.

The V and J genes are TRBV7-8 and TRBJ1-4, with D uncertain. The V end lost 5 bases, the J end lost 11 bases, and 42 bases lay between the germline ends. This CDR3 is built from 22 residues. Germline CDR1 and CDR2: SGHVS and FQNEAQ. The CDR3 loop is CASSPASLRGGPSPLVMWKLFF. CDR3 nucleotide sequence: TGTGCCAGCAGCCCAGCGTCTCTTCGGGGTGGACCCTCCCCCTTAGTAATGTGGAAACTGTTTTTT.

The chain links TRBV19 to TRBJ2-6, with a weak D call TRBD1 (6 bases). Germline CDR1 is LNHDA and CDR2 is SQIVND (reference sequence). CDR3 length: 18 amino acids. V was clipped by 2 bases and J by 4 bases, with 18 bases between them. The CDR3 spells CASSIIAGVYSGANVLTF. The CDR3 DNA sequence: TGTGCCAGTAGTATAATAGCAGGGGTTTATTCCGGGGCCAACGTCCTGACTTTC.

The CDR3 sequence: CASTSDRGGWRNYEQYF. The DNA for the CDR3 is TGTGCCAGCACTTCGGACAGGGGGGGATGGCGGAACTACGAGCAGTACTTC. The chain has TRBV2 and TRBJ2-7, with 10 bases lining up with TRBD1. The trim removed 7 bases at V and 3 bases at J, leaving 15 bases unmatched. This CDR3 has 17 amino acids. Germline CDR1 reads SNHLY; CDR2 reads FYNNEI. Full variable domain (outside the CDR3, taken from reference TRBV2 and TRBJ2-7): EPEVTQTPSHQVTQMGQEVILRCVPISNHLYFYWYRQILGQKVEFLVSFYNNEISEKSEIFDDQFSVERPDGSNFTLKIRSTKLEDSAMYFCASTSDRGGWRNYEQYFGPGTRLTVT.

The gene calls are TRBV4-2 and TRBJ2-3, with TRBD2 identical over 9 bases. With V trimmed by 1 base and J by 4 bases, 6 bases remained unmatched. The length of the CDR3 is 16 residues. In germline, CDR1 is LGHNA, CDR2 YNFKEQ. CDR3 in DNA: TGTGCCAGCAGCCAAGGGGATAGCGGGAGTGCAGATACGCAGTATTTT. Translation: CASSQGDSGSADTQYF.

This sequence joins TRBV5-4 and TRBJ2-2, with D perhaps TRBD1 (8 bases). This CDR3 spans 16 amino acids. V lost 0 bases, J lost 4 bases, and 13 bases lay in between. Germline-derived CDR1 and CDR2 are SGHNT and YYREEE (reference sequence). The chain's CDR3 is CASSLDRGGTTGELFF. Here the CDR3 DNA reads TGTGCCAGCAGCTTGGACAGGGGGGGGACCACCGGGGAGCTGTTTTTT.

The chain carries TRBV5-1 and TRBJ1-1; 7 nucleotides align to TRBD1. The length of the CDR3 is 14 residues. Germline CDR1 and CDR2: SGHRS and YFSETQ. V lost 4 bases to trimming and J lost 3 bases; unmatched junction nucleotides: 6. CDR3: CASSGGGSDTEAFF. The CDR3 bases are TGCGCCAGCAGCGGAGGGGGCTCGGACACTGAAGCTTTCTTT.

In the case of this clone: Different DNA sequences within this sample yield the same CDR3. The chain recombines TRBV28 with TRBJ2-5; 14 nucleotides line up with TRBD2. Trimming at V came to 2 bases and at J to 5 bases, leaving 7 bases not matched to a gene. Germline CDR1 reads MDHEN; CDR2 reads SYDVKM. This CDR3 contains 17 residues. The CDR3 protein is CASSLPGLAGASETQYF. DNA of the CDR3: TGTGCCAGCAGTTTACCGGGACTAGCGGGAGCCTCTGAGACCCAGTACTTC.

This clone showed up just a few times. This chain connects TRBV6-1 to TRBJ2-3; no firm D call. Between the trimmed V and J ends, which lost 3 bases and 0 bases, there was a span of 10 bases. Germline values: CDR1 MNHNS, CDR2 SASEGT. The CDR3 loop spans 15 amino acids. For the CDR3, the DNA is TGTGCCAGCAGTGAGGTGATGGGCAGCACAGATACGCAGTATTTT. It translates to CASSEVMGSTDTQYF.

The chain carries TRBV5-4 and TRBJ2-3; D call uncertain. Trimming cost V 0 bases and J 0 bases, with 17 bases left between them. This CDR3 is built from 18 residues. CDR1 and CDR2 (germline): SGHNT, YYREEE (reference sequence). CDR3 region: CASSLAGLYPTSTDTQYF. For the CDR3, the DNA is TGTGCCAGCAGCTTGGCCGGTTTGTACCCAACTAGCACAGATACGCAGTATTTT. Full variable domain (remainder filled in from reference TRBV5-4 and TRBJ2-3): ETGVTQSPTHLIKTRGQQVTLRCSSQSGHNTVSWYQQALGQGPQFIFQYYREEENGRGNFPPRFSGLQFPNYSSELNVNALELDDSALYLCASSLAGLYPTSTDTQYFGPGTRLTVL.

Only one count was recorded for this clone. The CDR3 reads CASSLVPKANYGYTF. CDR3 DNA sequence: TGTGCCAGCAGTTTAGTTCCTAAAGCTAACTATGGCTACACCTTC. The V and J genes are TRBV28 and TRBJ1-2; D is ambiguous. CDR1 MDHEN and CDR2 SYDVKM come from the germline V gene. The CDR3 extends over 15 amino acids. V shed 2 bases and J shed 0 bases, with 10 bases lying between them.

This chain joins TRBV28 and TRBJ2-4, with TRBD2 identical over 14 bases. Trimming took 2 bases from V and 5 from J; bases not matched to a gene: 8. Germline V gives CDR1 MDHEN, CDR2 SYDVKM. The CDR3 sequence is 18 residues long. The CDR3 reads CASSLGPTSGRAENIQYF. The CDR3 DNA sequence: TGTGCCAGCAGTTTAGGCCCGACTAGCGGGAGGGCTGAAAACATTCAGTACTTC. The complete variable domain, with remaining parts taken from reference TRBV28 and TRBJ2-4, reads DVKVTQSSRYLVKRTGEKVFLECVQDMDHENMFWYRQDPGLGLRLIYFSYDVKMKEKGDIPEGYSVSREKKERFSLILESASTNQTSMYLCASSLGPTSGRAENIQYFGAGTRLSVL.

The genes are TRBV4-2 and TRBJ2-1; unclear D gene. From germline, CDR1 is LGHNA and CDR2 YNFKEQ. The CDR3 consists of 16 residues. The V and J ends lost 3 bases and 3 bases respectively, with 15 bases between them. The CDR3: CASSHTLTGDYNEQFF. In DNA, the CDR3 is TGTGCCAGCAGCCACACGTTGACGGGTGACTACAATGAGCAGTTCTTC.

This chain connects TRBV7-9 to TRBJ2-1, with D maybe TRBD2 (6 bases). The V gene's germline CDR1 is SEHNR and CDR2 FQNEAQ (reference sequence). The ends were cut back, 1 base at V and 10 bases at J, with 14 bases in the middle. The CDR3 consists of 14 residues. The CDR3 loop is CASSLGGVIREQFF. The CDR3 nucleotides read TGTGCCAGCAGCTTAGGCGGGGTGATCAGGGAGCAGTTCTTC.

The chain joins TRBV4-1 to TRBJ2-7; no clear D gene. CDR1 and CDR2 from the germline V gene are MGHRA and YSYEKL. The CDR3 contains 13 residues. V dropped 4 bases and J dropped 5 bases, with 12 bases sitting between them. The CDR3 protein is CASSRQNADEQYF. The CDR3 bases are TGCGCCAGCAGCCGGCAAAATGCTGACGAGCAGTACTTC.

The V and J genes are TRBV21-1 and TRBJ2-7; no DNA check was done on the table's D call, TRBD1. TRBV21-1 is deemed a pseudogene. The CDR3 covers 17 residues. The CDR3 protein is CASSAWLDRTTSYEQYF. The CDR3 coding sequence is TGTGCCAGCAGCGCCTGGTTGGACAGGACCACCTCCTACGAGCAGTACTTC.

The chain has TRBV28 and TRBJ2-5; tentatively, D is TRBD1 (6 bases). The CDR3 covers 16 residues. Germline V gene sequence: CDR1 MDHEN, CDR2 SYDVKM. Trimming left V 2 bases short and J 0 bases short, with 13 bases between. The CDR3 sequence: CASSLVTGKDQETQYF. The CDR3 region has the DNA TGTGCCAGCAGTTTAGTTACAGGGAAGGACCAAGAGACCCAGTACTTC.

The chain employs TRBV6-4 and TRBJ1-2; TRBD1 aligns across 9 bases. The CDR3 covers 15 residues. The J segment lost 7 bases and the V segment lost 5 bases, leaving 11 bases of the junction unmatched. CDR1 is MRHNA and CDR2 is SNTAGT in the germline V gene. CDR3 nucleotide sequence: TGTGCCAGCAGTCCAACCGGGACAGGGCATTTTGGCTACACCTTC. Amino acid sequence: CASSPTGTGHFGYTF.

The rearrangement links TRBV2 to TRBJ2-7; TRBD2 might be the D (6 bases). V was cut by 3 bases and J by 3 bases, with 24 bases left in between. The CDR3 sequence is 18 residues long. The germline V gene has CDR1 SNHLY and CDR2 FYNNEI. The CDR3 is CASSDGWPAGGVNYEQYF. The CDR3 bases are TGTGCCAGCAGTGACGGGTGGCCAGCGGGCGGGGTCAACTACGAGCAGTACTTC.

This clone was recorded once. The chain carries TRBV29-1 and TRBJ1-4; TRBD1 is a possible D gene (6 bases). This CDR3 comprises 16 residues. The germline V gene encodes CDR1 SQVTM and CDR2 ANQGSEA. V dropped 5 bases and J dropped 0 bases, with 16 bases sitting between them. The CDR3 coding sequence is TGCAGCGTTCCAGCGGGACCAGGGGCAACTAATGAAAAACTGTTTTTT. Its translation: CSVPAGPGATNEKLFF.

The rearrangement uses TRBV29-1 and TRBJ2-1, with D perhaps matching TRBD2 (5 bases). Germline V CDR1 and CDR2: SQVTM, ANQGSEA. V dropped 5 bases and J dropped 3 bases, with 8 bases sitting between them. The CDR3 spans 12 residues. The chain's CDR3 is CSVTAGYNEQFF. CDR3 DNA sequence: TGCAGCGTTACGGCGGGCTACAATGAGCAGTTCTTC.

This clone was seen more than once but under ten times. The V and J genes are TRBV2 and TRBJ1-3; D is undetermined. Germline loops: CDR1 SNHLY, CDR2 FYNNEI. The V end was cut by 1 base, the J end by 2 bases, with 6 bases between. This CDR3 region has 14 residues. CDR3 bases: TGTGCCAGCAGTGAAGGGACTCCTGGAAACACCATATATTTT. Encoded protein: CASSEGTPGNTIYF.

This chain links TRBV5-4 with TRBJ2-7, with TRBD2 matching 9 bases. Germline loops: CDR1 SGHNT, CDR2 YYREEE (reference sequence). This CDR3 comprises 15 residues. Trimming at V came to 0 bases and at J to 2 bases, leaving 3 bases not matched to a gene. Written as DNA, the CDR3 is TGTGCCAGCAGCTTGGGGCTAGCGGGGACCTACGAGCAGTACTTC. Its translation: CASSLGLAGTYEQYF.

This clone has just a few counts. The chain recombines TRBV27 with TRBJ1-1; D gene uncertain. The V and J ends lost 6 bases and 1 base respectively, with 18 bases between them. The germline V gene has CDR1 MNHEY and CDR2 SMNVEV (reference sequence). The CDR3 has 16 amino acids. The CDR3 nucleotides read TGTGCCAGCAGAATACTAACGACGGGGAAGAACACTGAAGCTTTCTTT. It is translated as CASRILTTGKNTEAFF.

The CDR3 here is CASSSQGPTEAFF. DNA of the CDR3: TGTGCCAGCAGTTCCCAGGGGCCCACTGAAGCTTTCTTT. The chain combines TRBV27 with TRBJ1-1; D is perhaps TRBD1 (6 bases). The CDR3 length is 13 residues. The V and J ends lost 4 bases and 4 bases respectively, with 10 bases between them. Germline V gene data show CDR1 as MNHEY and CDR2 as SMNVEV (reference sequence).

In nucleotides, the CDR3 is TGTGCCAGCACCGACAGGGTCCATGAGCAGTTCTTC. It yields the protein CASTDRVHEQFF. The rearrangement links TRBV6-1 to TRBJ2-1; TRBD1 agrees at 7 bases. V dropped 7 bases and J dropped 8; count of bases not matched to a gene: 5. Germline V gives CDR1 MNHNS, CDR2 SASEGT. CDR3 length equals 12 residues.

V usage is TRBV5-1 and J usage is TRBJ2-5; 12 bases fit TRBD2. CDR1 is SGHRS, CDR2 YFSETQ, per germline. After removal of 0 bases from V and 4 bases from J, the junction contained 4 bases not matched to a gene. This CDR3 spans 16 amino acids. CDR3 residues: CASSLGLAGVGETQYF. The DNA for the CDR3 is TGCGCCAGCAGCTTGGGACTAGCGGGAGTAGGAGAGACCCAGTACTTC.

The chain is built from TRBV7-2 and TRBJ1-5, with D tentatively TRBD1 (5 bases). With 1 base removed from V and 8 bases from J, the gap between germline ends came to 18 bases. The CDR3 has 16 amino acids. Germline assignment: CDR1 SGHTA and CDR2 FQGNSA. CDR3 in DNA: TGTGCCAGCAGCTTAGTGCACCAGGGCGCCTTGAAGCCCCAGCATTTT. Protein product: CASSLVHQGALKPQHF.

J is TRBJ1-4 and V is TRBV4-2; D possibly corresponds to TRBD1 (5 bases). V lost 0 bases to trimming and J lost 7 bases, with 6 bases between them. In germline, CDR1 is LGHNA, CDR2 YNFKEQ. The CDR3 loop spans 13 amino acids. CDR3 bases: TGTGCCAGCAGCCAAGATACAGGTGAAAAACTGTTTTTT. Translation gives CASSQDTGEKLFF.